This entry lists 21 T cell receptor beta chains sequenced from one sample in a study of blood T cell repertoires in COVID-19. TCRdb's table, derived via immunoSEQ multiplex PCR, lists solely in-frame clones and lacks some. Here the sample spans about 140,000 clones, approximately 84% being singletons. Material for sequencing was peripheral blood. These receptors were obtained from a woman aged 80 or older in a cohort sampled during active or convalescent COVID-19.

The chain couples TRBV5-1 to TRBJ2-3; D is unresolved. The V and J ends lost 6 bases and 0 bases respectively, with 11 bases between them. CDR3 length equals 14 residues. Germline lookup yields CDR1 SGHRS and CDR2 YFSETQ. The CDR3 is CASMIGASTDTQYF. In nucleotides, the CDR3 is TGCGCCAGCATGATCGGAGCTAGCACAGATACGCAGTATTTT.

The chain uses TRBV5-1 and TRBJ2-6, with D uncertain. Germline lookup yields CDR1 SGHRS and CDR2 YFSETQ. V gave up 5 bases and J gave up 1 base, with 10 bases separating them. The CDR3 has 15 amino acids. The CDR3 here is CASRPLSSGANVLTF. CDR3 nucleotides: TGCGCCAGCAGGCCGCTGAGTTCTGGGGCCAACGTCCTGACTTTC.

The J gene is TRBJ1-1, the V gene TRBV4-3; 7 positions match TRBD1. In germline, CDR1 is LGHNA, CDR2 YSLEER. After removal of 1 base from V and 4 bases from J, the junction contained 18 bases not matched to a gene. This CDR3 is 19 amino acids long. CDR3 sequence reads: CASSQGDWTGEGASTEAFF. CDR3 sequence (DNA): TGCGCCAGCAGCCAAGGCGATTGGACAGGCGAGGGGGCGAGCACTGAAGCTTTCTTT.

The CDR3 DNA follows: TGTGCCACCAGCAGGGACAGGGGGGACACTGAAGCTTTCTTT. Its protein product is CATSRDRGDTEAFF. This chain joins TRBV15 and TRBJ1-1; 10 bases are shared with TRBD1. This CDR3 spans 14 amino acids. V was clipped by 3 bases and J by 3 bases; unmatched bases: 1. Looked up from germline, CDR1 is LNHNV and CDR2 is YYDKDF (reference sequence).

This rearrangement joins TRBV20-1 to TRBJ2-7; 9 bases match TRBD1. CDR1 and CDR2 from the germline V gene are DFQATT and SNEGSKA (reference sequence). CDR3 length: 14 residues. After removal of 3 bases from V and 3 bases from J, the junction contained 6 bases not matched to a gene. CDR3 in amino acids: CSASRTGGIYEQYF. The CDR3 region has the DNA TGCAGTGCTAGTAGAACAGGGGGCATCTACGAGCAGTACTTC.

The rearrangement links TRBV5-1 to TRBJ1-1, with D unresolved. This CDR3 region has 14 residues. Germline-derived CDR1 and CDR2 are SGHRS and YFSETQ. The ends were cut back, 4 bases at V and 2 bases at J, with 12 bases in the middle. The CDR3 loop reads CASSPPLANTEAFF. CDR3 DNA sequence: TGCGCCAGCAGCCCCCCCTTAGCCAACACTGAAGCTTTCTTT. Combining the CDR3 with reference TRBV5-1 and TRBJ1-1 gives the whole variable domain KAGVTQTPRYLIKTRGQQVTLSCSPISGHRSVSWYQQTPGQGLQFLFEYFSETQRNKGNFPGRFSGRQFSNSRSEMNVSTLELGDSALYLCASSPPLANTEAFFGQGTRLTVV.

The CDR3 DNA sequence: TGTGCCAGCAGGGCTACAGGGCTGGATGGCTACACCTTC. Translated, it gives CASRATGLDGYTF. The V gene is TRBV9, the J gene TRBJ1-2, with a weak D call TRBD1 (6 bases). The CDR3 consists of 13 residues. Trimming removed 5 bases at V and 6 bases at J, with 14 bases between. CDR1 is SGDLS and CDR2 is YYNGEE in the germline V gene.

The chain combines TRBV11-2 with TRBJ2-1, with 10 bases that match TRBD2. Germline CDR1 SGHAT, CDR2 FQNNGV. V lost 5 bases and J lost 6; bases outside the gene matches: 4. This CDR3 has 14 residues. The CDR3 here is CASSSGGASNEQFF. The CDR3 nucleotides are TGTGCCAGCAGCAGCGGGGGGGCAAGCAATGAGCAGTTCTTC.

This clone was observed a single time. V usage is TRBV30 and J usage is TRBJ2-3, with 8 bases matching TRBD2. Germline CDR1 is GTSNPN and CDR2 is SVGIG (reference sequence). This CDR3 is built from 15 residues. J lost 6 bases, V lost 3 bases, and 11 bases had no gene match. The CDR3 protein is CAWRLAASLGDTQYF. CDR3 nucleotides: TGTGCCTGGAGACTAGCGGCCTCTCTGGGGGATACGCAGTATTTT.

The genes are TRBV28 and TRBJ1-1; D gene unclear. The CDR3 sequence is 14 residues long. Trimming took 6 bases from V and 2 from J, leaving 13 bases between them. Germline V gene sequence: CDR1 MDHEN, CDR2 SYDVKM. CDR3 nucleotide sequence: TGTGCCAGCAGAAGGACGGGAAGAAACACTGAAGCTTTCTTT. This gives the protein CASRRTGRNTEAFF. The full variable domain, in which reference TRBV28 and TRBJ1-1 provide the parts outside the CDR3, is DVKVTQSSRYLVKRTGEKVFLECVQDMDHENMFWYRQDPGLGLRLIYFSYDVKMKEKGDIPEGYSVSREKKERFSLILESASTNQTSMYLCASRRTGRNTEAFFGQGTRLTVV.

The V call is TRBV7-2, the J call TRBJ2-5; 8 bases are a match to TRBD1. The CDR3 extends over 15 amino acids. Germline trimming cut 5 bases from V and 2 bases from J; bases unmatched to any gene: 7. Germline CDR1 reads SGHTA; CDR2 reads FQGNSA. CDR3 DNA sequence: TGTGCCAGCAGCCCAGGAGACAGGGGACAAGAGACCCAGTACTTC. Amino acids: CASSPGDRGQETQYF.

The rearrangement links TRBV14 to TRBJ1-2; D ambiguous. Trimming removed 4 bases from V and 1 base from J, with 7 bases in between. Germline V gene data show CDR1 as SGHDN and CDR2 as FVKESK. This CDR3 has 13 amino acids. CDR3 loop: CASSPSFNYGYTF. CDR3 nucleotides: TGTGCCAGCAGCCCTTCTTTTAACTATGGCTACACCTTC.

This clone was found a few times. The chain uses TRBV30 and TRBJ1-5; D is unresolved. The CDR3 contains 13 residues. Germline V gene sequence: CDR1 GTSNPN, CDR2 SVGIG (reference sequence). V gave up 0 bases and J gave up 5 bases, with 8 bases separating them. The CDR3 DNA reads as TGTGCCTGGAGTGTAGGTGGGCATCAGCCCCAGCATTTT. It encodes CAWSVGGHQPQHF.

This chain's CDR3 is CASSEQGTGGNTIYF. CDR3 bases: TGTGCCAGCAGCGAACAGGGGACAGGAGGAAACACCATATATTTT. The chain combines TRBV11-3 with TRBJ1-3, with 8 positions matching TRBD1. Germline trimming cut 5 bases from V and 4 bases from J; bases unmatched to any gene: 7. From germline, CDR1 is SGHNT and CDR2 YENEEA. CDR3 size: 15 residues.

The gene calls are TRBV19 and TRBJ2-4; TRBD1 aligns across 7 bases. The V segment lost 5 bases and the J segment 4 bases; nucleotides outside the gene matches: 2. CDR3 size: 13 residues. CDR1 is LNHDA, CDR2 SQIVND, per germline (reference sequence). In DNA form, the CDR3 reads TGTGCCAGTAGTCGGGACAGAAAAAACATTCAGTACTTC. Its protein is CASSRDRKNIQYF.

The chain recombines TRBV28 with TRBJ1-4; a weak D match, TRBD1 (6 bases). The ends were cut back, 7 bases at V and 4 bases at J, with 13 bases in the middle. The V gene's germline CDR1 is MDHEN and CDR2 SYDVKM. The CDR3 totals 14 residues. The CDR3 sequence is CASNMDRNNEKLFF. CDR3 sequence (DNA): TGTGCCAGCAACATGGACAGAAATAATGAAAAACTGTTTTTT.

This clone was counted only a few times. The rearrangement joins TRBV6-5 to TRBJ2-7, with 7 bases lining up with TRBD1. Germline-derived CDR1 and CDR2 are MNHEY and SVGAGI. The CDR3 contains 13 residues. V shed 9 bases, J shed 3 bases, and the junction held 8 bases outside the gene matches. The CDR3 region is CASTKGQNYEQYV. Written as DNA, the CDR3 is TGTGCCAGTACGAAGGGACAGAACTACGAGCAGTACGTC.

The chain links TRBV30 to TRBJ1-6, with 11 bases aligning to TRBD1. With 3 bases clipped from V and 2 bases from J, the junction kept 3 bases outside the gene matches. From germline, CDR1 is GTSNPN and CDR2 SVGIG (reference sequence). The CDR3 has 16 amino acids. The chain's CDR3 is CAWRTGQGAYNSPLHF. In DNA form, the CDR3 reads TGTGCCTGGAGGACGGGACAGGGGGCCTATAATTCACCCCTCCACTTT.

The CDR3 loop is CASSRGSGSTTYEQYF. The CDR3 DNA reads as TGTGCCAGCAGCAGAGGGAGCGGGAGTACAACCTACGAGCAGTACTTC. The chain joins TRBV9 to TRBJ2-7; 8 nucleotides match TRBD2. This CDR3 region has 16 residues. With V trimmed by 4 bases and J by 2 bases, 11 bases remained unmatched. The germline V gene encodes CDR1 SGDLS and CDR2 YYNGEE.

The chain couples TRBV28 to TRBJ1-2; maybe TRBD1 (5 bases). This CDR3 has 13 amino acids. Trimming stripped 3 bases from V and 7 bases from J, with 12 bases between. The germline CDR1 and CDR2 sequences are MDHEN and SYDVKM. The CDR3 region is CASSFQGKTGYTF. In DNA form, the CDR3 reads TGTGCCAGCAGTTTCCAGGGCAAGACTGGCTACACCTTC.

The rearrangement uses TRBV15 and TRBJ1-2; D gene unclear. Trimming pared 5 bases from V and 7 bases from J, leaving 17 bases between. The CDR3 extends over 14 amino acids. CDR1 and CDR2 (germline): LNHNV, YYDKDF (reference sequence). The DNA for the CDR3 is TGTGCCACCAGCCCCGGACTGACCTCGTTTGGCTACACCTTC. It specifies CATSPGLTSFGYTF.